The rows below give T cell receptor beta chains drawn from one sample of a study of T cell changes during pregnancy in multiple sclerosis. Method: immunoSEQ multiplex PCR; TCRdb's copy keeps in-frame clones and lacks some. The sample gives roughly 70,000 clones, approximately 94% of which show up once; approximately 1.1% is in the top ten. The input for sequencing was peripheral blood, taken in the third trimester of pregnancy. The receptor source for this set is a female donor with multiple sclerosis, enrolled in a pregnancy study. Both conserved end residues are part of each CDR3. The D gene is left open where the match is weak. Only some rows state a clone size, as once, few, many or a class for expanded clones.

NA,TRBV5-1,NA,TRBJ1-1,TGCGCCAGCAGCCCTGGCCCGGGCACTGAAGCTTTCTTT,CASSPGPGTEAFF
NA,TRBV30,NA,TRBJ2-7,TGTGCCTGGAGTGTCCAAACTAGAGGACGATCCTACGAGCAGTACTTC,CAWSVQTRGRSYEQYF
NA,TRBV11-3,NA,TRBJ2-3,TGTGCCAGCAGCTTAGATGGGAGTGAGCATACGCAGTATTTT,CASSLDGSEHTQYF
NA,TRBV4-1,TRBD1,TRBJ2-7,TGCGCCAGCAGCCACACCCGGGACAGGGGTTTCGAGCAGTACTTC,CASSHTRDRGFEQYF
NA,TRBV28,NA,TRBJ2-7,TGTGCCAGCAGTTTCGGAACAGGAAAGGCCTACGAGCAGTACTTC,CASSFGTGKAYEQYF
NA,TRBV7-9,NA,TRBJ1-1,TGTGCCAGCAGCTACACCCCGGGGTTACACACTGAAGCTTTCTTT,CASSYTPGLHTEAFF
NA,TRBV7-2,NA,TRBJ2-1,TGTGCCAGCAGCCCGTACGCTAGCGTCTCCTACAATGAGCAGTTCTTC,CASSPYASVSYNEQFF
NA,TRBV23-1,NA,TRBJ2-3,TGCGCCAGCAATCCTTGGAGGGAAGGCACAGATACGCAGTATTTT,CASNPWREGTDTQYF
NA,TRBV6-1,TRBD1,TRBJ2-7,TGTGCCAGCAGTGATCCTGGACAGGGATCCTACGAGCAGTACTTC,CASSDPGQGSYEQYF
NA,TRBV28,NA,TRBJ1-5,TGTGCCAGCAGTTGGGGCTGGACAGCAGCCAATCAGCCCCAGCATTTT,CASSWGWTAANQPQHF
NA,TRBV6-1,NA,TRBJ1-1,TGTGCCAGCCGCGCGCTAGGGAACACTGAAGCTTTCTTT,CASRALGNTEAFF
NA,TRBV19,TRBD2,TRBJ2-1,TGTGCCAGTAGTATAGACGGACTAGCGGGAGTTTCGTCGGGCTACAATGAGCAGTTCTTC,CASSIDGLAGVSSGYNEQFF
NA,TRBV5-4,TRBD1,TRBJ1-2,TGTGCCAGCAGCTCCCCGACAGGGGGCAGCTATGGCTACACCTTC,CASSSPTGGSYGYTF
NA,TRBV14,TRBD1,TRBJ1-1,TGTGCCAGCAGCCACACAGGGGGCGCGGTTGAAGCTTTCTTT,CASSHTGGAVEAFF
NA,TRBV18,TRBD2,TRBJ2-1,TGTGCCAGCTCATCAAAAACCCCGGGACTAGCGGGAGATGAGCAGTTCTTC,CASSSKTPGLAGDEQFF
NA,TRBV18,TRBD1,TRBJ1-3,TGTGCCAGCTCCGAGACAGGGTCTGGAAACACCATATATTTT,CASSETGSGNTIYF
NA,TRBV5-1,NA,TRBJ1-1,TGCGCCAGCAGATCAGGAGGTTCCGACACTGAAGCTTTCTTT,CASRSGGSDTEAFF
NA,TRBV5-1,TRBD2,TRBJ2-2,TGCGCCAGCAGCTTGGGCGCGACTAGCAGCAACACCGGGGAGCTGTTTTTT,CASSLGATSSNTGELFF
NA,TRBV6-1,TRBD1,TRBJ2-2,TGTGCCAGCATATTGAGGACAGGGGAGGCCGGGGAGCTATTTTTT,CASILRTGEAGELFF
NA,TRBV10-3,NA,TRBJ2-1,TGTGCCATCAGTGAGTCTGGACTCGTGACAATGAGTTATGAGCAGTTCTTC,CAISESGLVTMSYEQFF
few,TRBV6-1,NA,TRBJ1-2,TGTGCCATCGGGACATACTATGGCTACACCTTC,CAIGTYYGYTF
NA,TRBV6-1,NA,TRBJ2-1,TGTGCCAGCTCCGAGCGCGTCTCCTACAATGAGCAGTTCTTC,CASSERVSYNEQFF
NA,TRBV7-7,TRBD2,TRBJ2-2,TGTGCTAGCAGCTTAGTAGCGGGAGGGAACACCGGGGAGCTGTTTTTT,CASSLVAGGNTGELFF
NA,TRBV29-1,TRBD2,TRBJ2-7,TGCAGCGTCCTTCGGGGGGGAAGGCCCTACGAGCAGTACTTC,CSVLRGGRPYEQYF
once,TRBV7-6,NA,TRBJ2-2,TGTGCCAGCAGCTTGGGCCGGGGACAAACGAACACCGGGGAGCTGTTTTTT,CASSLGRGQTNTGELFF
once,TRBV19,TRBD2,TRBJ2-3,TGTGCCAGTAGTATGCGGACTAGCGGGGATACAGATACGCAGTATTTT,CASSMRTSGDTDTQYF
NA,TRBV27,NA,TRBJ2-5,TGTGCCAGCAGTAAAACCCCCCAAAAGACAGTAGAGACCCAGTACTTC,CASSKTPQKTVETQYF
NA,TRBV5-1,TRBD2,TRBJ2-4,TGCGCCAGCAGCTTGTCGGGTAGCGGGAGGGCCACGGACATTCAGTACTTC,CASSLSGSGRATDIQYF
NA,TRBV18,TRBD1,TRBJ1-1,TGTGCCAGCTCACCACCGGTAGGGGGCAGGACTGAAGCTTTCTTT,CASSPPVGGRTEAFF
NA,TRBV11-2,TRBD2,TRBJ2-3,TGTGCCAGCAGCTTAGGAGGGACTAGCGTTACAGATACGCAGTATTTT,CASSLGGTSVTDTQYF
NA,TRBV28,TRBD1,TRBJ2-2,TGTGCCAGCAGCCTATACAGGGGAGCCACCGGGGAGCTGTTTTTT,CASSLYRGATGELFF
NA,TRBV28,NA,TRBJ1-5,TGTGCCAGCAGTTTACCTCGGGGTTATAGCAATCAGCCCCAGCATTTT,CASSLPRGYSNQPQHF
NA,TRBV7-2,NA,TRBJ2-3,TGTGCCAGCAGCTTAAGCGGGCTTTACACAGATACGCAGTATTTT,CASSLSGLYTDTQYF
NA,TRBV28,TRBD1,TRBJ1-5,TGTGCCAGCAGACGACAGGGGGGCAATCAGCCCCAGCATTTT,CASRRQGGNQPQHF
NA,TRBV7-6,TRBD2,TRBJ2-3,TGTGCCAGCAGCTCCCGTGGGGGGGCAGATACGCAGTATTTT,CASSSRGGADTQYF
NA,TRBV7-2,TRBD2,TRBJ2-7,TGTGCCAGCAGCTTAGCAGGGGACCTACTAGCGGGACTATCCTACGAGCAGTACTTC,CASSLAGDLLAGLSYEQYF
NA,TRBV7-2,TRBD1,TRBJ1-2,TGTGCCAGCAGCGGGAGGGACAGGGGGGTCTATGGCTACACCTTC,CASSGRDRGVYGYTF
NA,TRBV13,NA,TRBJ1-2,TGTGCCAGCAGCCTAAGGACTGGTGTCCGCTATAGCTACACCTTC,CASSLRTGVRYSYTF
NA,TRBV7-6,NA,TRBJ2-3,TGTGCCAGCAGCTCATTAGGGGGTGCCTATGGCACAGATACGCAGTATTTT,CASSSLGGAYGTDTQYF
NA,TRBV11-3,NA,TRBJ2-2,TGTGCCAGCAGCATGACAGCGAACACCGGGGAGCTGTTTTTT,CASSMTANTGELFF
NA,TRBV6-5,TRBD1,TRBJ1-2,TGTGCCAGCAGTTACGACAGGGCCTATGGCTACACCTTC,CASSYDRAYGYTF
NA,TRBV6-5,NA,TRBJ2-3,TGTGCCAGCTCCAGGGGGGTCGCGGCAGATACGCAGTATTTT,CASSRGVAADTQYF
NA,TRBV4-1,TRBD2,TRBJ2-3,TGCGCCAGCAGCCTGGGGGCCAGCGGGAGGGCCGAGGATACGCAGTATTTT,CASSLGASGRAEDTQYF
NA,TRBV5-4,NA,TRBJ2-1,TGTGCCAGCAGCTCACCGACAAACCCATACAATGAGCAGTTCTTC,CASSSPTNPYNEQFF
NA,TRBV18,TRBD1,TRBJ1-6,TGTGCCAGCTCAGTCGACAGGGAAAAGTCACCCCTCCACTTT,CASSVDREKSPLHF
once,TRBV7-2,NA,TRBJ2-1,TGTGCCAGCAGCACCCCCCGGGAGAGCTCCTACAATGAGCAGTTCTTC,CASSTPRESSYNEQFF
NA,TRBV2,NA,TRBJ1-4,TGTGCCAGCAGCCCAGGGGTTCTAGGGGAAAAACTGTTTTTT,CASSPGVLGEKLFF
NA,TRBV29-1,TRBD2,TRBJ2-7,TGCAGCGTGACTAGCGGGAGTCTTAAGACCTACGAGCAGTACTTC,CSVTSGSLKTYEQYF
NA,TRBV19,TRBD1,TRBJ2-7,TGTGCCACCAAGAACCGGGGACAGGGAAAATACGAGCAGTACTTC,CATKNRGQGKYEQYF
NA,TRBV6-1,TRBD1,TRBJ2-7,TGTGCCAGCAGTGACCCGGGACAGGGACAAACCTACGAGCAGTACTTC,CASSDPGQGQTYEQYF
once,TRBV27,TRBD1,TRBJ1-1,TGTGCCAGCAGCACCGGGACAGGGTATACTGAAGCTTTCTTT,CASSTGTGYTEAFF
NA,TRBV28,NA,TRBJ2-7,TGTGCCAGCAGTTCCTCCGTGTACGAGCAGTACTTC,CASSSSVYEQYF
NA,TRBV5-1,TRBD1,TRBJ2-4,TGCGCCAGCAGCTTGACCAGGGGGCTTAACAAAAACATTCAGTACTTC,CASSLTRGLNKNIQYF